This TCR beta chain is drawn from a study of blood T cell repertoires in COVID-19. Libraries were prepared by immunoSEQ multiplex PCR; TCRdb keeps only in-frame clonotypes and omits some of them. Altogether 190,000 or so clones are present, approximately 88% being singletons, with the ten largest covering approximately 8.1%. The source of this sequence is a woman in her late teens or twenties who had recovered from COVID-19. Material for sequencing was PBMCs or T cells enriched from blood (not recorded which).

The CDR3 sequence is CASSPGAGVEAFF. The DNA for the CDR3 is TGTGCCAGCTCACCCGGGGCAGGGGTAGAAGCTTTCTTT. The rearrangement uses TRBV18 and TRBJ1-1; perhaps TRBD1 as D (6 bases). CDR3 length: 13 residues. The ends were cut back, 3 bases at V and 8 bases at J, with 13 bases in the middle. Per germline, CDR1 KGHSH and CDR2 LQKENI.